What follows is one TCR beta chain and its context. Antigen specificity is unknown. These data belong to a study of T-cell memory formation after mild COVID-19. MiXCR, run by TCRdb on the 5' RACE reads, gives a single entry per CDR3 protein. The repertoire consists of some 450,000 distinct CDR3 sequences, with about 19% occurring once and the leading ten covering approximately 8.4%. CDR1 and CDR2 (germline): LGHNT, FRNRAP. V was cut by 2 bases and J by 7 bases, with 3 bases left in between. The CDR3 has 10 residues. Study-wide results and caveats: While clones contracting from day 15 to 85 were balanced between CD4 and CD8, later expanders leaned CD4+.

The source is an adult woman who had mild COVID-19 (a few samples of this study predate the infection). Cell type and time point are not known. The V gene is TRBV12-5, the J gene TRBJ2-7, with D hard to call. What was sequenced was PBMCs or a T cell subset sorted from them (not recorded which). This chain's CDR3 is CASGLREQYF. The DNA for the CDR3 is TGTGCTAGTGGTTTGAGGGAGCAGTACTTC.